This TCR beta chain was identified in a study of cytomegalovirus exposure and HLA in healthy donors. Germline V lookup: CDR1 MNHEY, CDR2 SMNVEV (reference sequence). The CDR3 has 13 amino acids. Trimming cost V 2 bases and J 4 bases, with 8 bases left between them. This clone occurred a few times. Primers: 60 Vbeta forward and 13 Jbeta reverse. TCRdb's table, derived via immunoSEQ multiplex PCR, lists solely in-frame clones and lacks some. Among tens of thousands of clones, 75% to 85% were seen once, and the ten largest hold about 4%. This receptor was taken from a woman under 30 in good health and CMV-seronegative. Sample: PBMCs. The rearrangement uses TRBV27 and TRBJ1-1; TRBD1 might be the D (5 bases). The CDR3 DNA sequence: TGTGCCAGCAGTTTAAGGGGTGGCACTGAAGCTTTCTTT. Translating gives CASSLRGGTEAFF.